The rows below give T cell receptor beta chains drawn from one sample of a study of Graves' ophthalmopathy and Graves' hyperthyroidism. TCRdb processed the multiplex PCR reads anew with MiXCR; each CDR3 protein has one entry. Of 650,000 to 900,000 distinct CDR3 sequences in the sample, 40% are singletons; the top ten hold 40% to 45%. Sequencing was performed on peripheral blood. The origin of the receptors is an adult man with Graves' ophthalmopathy. CDR3s include the opening cysteine and the closing phenylalanine or tryptophan. D genes are given only for firm matches. Size is stated for part of the rows, as once, few or many counts, or as a class when the clone is expanded.

TRBJ1-4	TRBV7-2	NA	15	NA	TGTGCCAGCAGCTTAGATCAGGGAATTAATGAAAAACTGTTTTTT	CASSLDQGINEKLFF
TRBJ1-1	TRBV9	many	14	NA	TGTGCCAGCAGCGTAGGTATGACGAACACTGAAGCTTTCTTT	CASSVGMTNTEAFF
TRBJ1-1	TRBV25-1	NA	16	NA	TGTGCCAGCAGTGATAGTGCCGGGGAGCTGGTCACTGAAGCTTTCTTT	CASSDSAGELVTEAFF
TRBJ1-3	TRBV6-1	NA	15	TRBD1	TGTGCCAGCAGTACAGGGGGCGCGTACGGAAACACCATATATTTT	CASSTGGAYGNTIYF
TRBJ1-1	TRBV25-1	NA	16	NA	TGTGCCAGCAGTGATAGTGCCGGGCAGGGAGGTACTGAAGCTTTCTTT	CASSDSAGQGGTEAFF
TRBJ2-7	TRBV2	NA	11	NA	TGTGCCAGCGGGGGGGGCCTCGAGCAGTACTTC	CASGGGLEQYF
TRBJ2-5	TRBV20-1	few	16	TRBD1	TGCAGTGCTAGAGACATTTGGACAGGGGCCGGTGAGACCCAGTACTTC	CSARDIWTGAGETQYF
TRBJ1-2	TRBV29-1	medium-sized	13	NA	TGCAGCGTTGAGAATGGGCCTAACTATGGCTACACCTTC	CSVENGPNYGYTF
TRBJ2-7	TRBV4-1	few	14	NA	TGTGCCAGCAGCCGCCGGGACGGACGTCTCGAGCAGTACTTC	CASSRRDGRLEQYF
TRBJ1-2	TRBV2	NA	13	NA	TGTGCCAGCAGTGGCGACAGGTCTTATGGCTACACCTTC	CASSGDRSYGYTF
TRBJ2-3	TRBV19	NA	14	NA	TGTGCCAGTAGTCCAACCCCTCGCTCCGATACGCAATATTTT	CASSPTPRSDTQYF
TRBJ1-1	TRBV7-9	NA	13	NA	TGTGCCAGCAGCTTGTCCGCCGATCCTGAAGCTTTCTTT	CASSLSADPEAFF
TRBJ2-5	TRBV10-3	few	14	NA	TGTGCCAGCAGGGACATCATGAGTCAAGAGACCCAGTACTTC	CASRDIMSQETQYF
TRBJ2-5	TRBV7-9	few	19	NA	TGTGCCAGCAGCCTTCTAGCCGGAGAGTCAGTTGTAGGACAAGAGACCCAGTACTTC	CASSLLAGESVVGQETQYF
TRBJ1-1	TRBV20-1	NA	15	NA	TGCAGTGCTAGTACCGGGACCCAGGGCGGGACTGAAGCTTTCTTT	CSASTGTQGGTEAFF
TRBJ1-1	TRBV5-6	NA	15	NA	TGTGCCAGCAGCTTGACGGTCAGAGAGAACACTGAAGCTTTCTTT	CASSLTVRENTEAFF
TRBJ2-5	TRBV9	few	14	NA	TGTGCCAGCAGCCCGGACAGCCTCCAAGAGACCCAGTACTTC	CASSPDSLQETQYF
TRBJ1-3	TRBV6-5	NA	15	NA	TGTGCCAGCAGTCCCACCGGGTCGGATGGAAACACCATATATTTT	CASSPTGSDGNTIYF
TRBJ1-5	TRBV12-3/TRBV12-4	NA	16	TRBD1	TGTGCCAGCAGTTCCGGGACAGGGGGTTTTGCCCGCCCCAAGCATTTT	CASSSGTGGFARPKHF
TRBJ2-7	TRBV29-1	NA	11	TRBD1	TGCAGCTCGGGACAGTCTTACGAGCAGTACTTC	CSSGQSYEQYF
TRBJ1-1	TRBV29-1	many	14	NA	TGCAGCGTGATATGGGCCCGAGGGAACACTGAAGCTTTCTTT	CSVIWARGNTEAFF
TRBJ2-7	TRBV6-5	NA	12	NA	TGTGCCAGCAGTTACGGGGGAAGCGAGCAGTACTTC	CASSYGGSEQYF
TRBJ2-5	TRBV2	NA	15	NA	TGTGCCAGCAGTGAAGCCTGGCAGGGGAGAGAGACCCAGTACTTC	CASSEAWQGRETQYF
TRBJ2-7	TRBV15	many	16	TRBD2	TGTGCCACCAGCAGAGAGACTAGCGGGATCTCCTACGAGCAGTACTTC	CATSRETSGISYEQYF
TRBJ2-6	TRBV9	many	14	TRBD1	TGTGCCAGCACGCGGACAGGCGGGGCCAACGTCCTGACTTTC	CASTRTGGANVLTF
TRBJ1-2	TRBV20-1	NA	11	NA	TGCAGTGGTCGCGGGGGCGATGGCTACACCTTC	CSGRGGDGYTF
TRBJ2-7	TRBV2	NA	14	TRBD2	TGTGCCAGACTAGCGGGCCACCTCCGGTACGAGCAGTACTTC	CARLAGHLRYEQYF
TRBJ2-6	TRBV9	many	14	NA	TGTGCCAGCAGCGCACCTTCTGGGGCCAACGTCCTGACTTTC	CASSAPSGANVLTF
TRBJ2-7	TRBV5-5	NA	13	NA	TGTGTCAGCAGACGACCCAGCTCCTACGAGCAGTACTTC	CVSRRPSSYEQYF
TRBJ2-2	TRBV19	few	15	NA	TGTGCCAGTAGGACTACCCACTTGTACACCGGGGAGCTGTTTTTT	CASRTTHLYTGELFF
TRBJ2-7	TRBV4-1	few	14	NA	TGCGCCAGCAGCCAAGGGCAAGACTCCTACGAGCAGTACTTC	CASSQGQDSYEQYF
TRBJ2-6	TRBV2	NA	17	NA	TGTGCCAGCAGTGACCGGGACGGCCGGTCTGGGGCCAACGTCCTGACTTTC	CASSDRDGRSGANVLTF
TRBJ1-5	TRBV15	many	14	NA	TGTGCCACGAAACAGGGAAGTGGGGATCAGCCCCAGCATTTT	CATKQGSGDQPQHF
TRBJ2-7	TRBV2	NA	16	TRBD2	TGTGCCAGCAGACCCTCTAGCGGGGGCCCGTCCTACGAGCAGTACTTC	CASRPSSGGPSYEQYF
TRBJ1-4	TRBV6-6	NA	11	NA	TGTGCCAGCAGTTACTCGTTTGCACGGTTTTTT	CASSYSFARFF
TRBJ1-2	TRBV25-1	many	13	TRBD1	TGTGCCAGCAGCTTTACAGGGGACTATGGCTACACCTTC	CASSFTGDYGYTF
TRBJ2-6	TRBV19	many	15	NA	TGTGCCAGTAGTATATTGCAGTCTGGGGCCAACGTCCTGACTTTC	CASSILQSGANVLTF
TRBJ1-5	TRBV7-2	NA	14	NA	TGCGCCAGCAGTGAGTCGCAGGGCAATCAGCCCCAGCATTTT	CASSESQGNQPQHF
TRBJ2-7	TRBV6-5	few	15	TRBD1	TGTGCCAGCAGGTATGGGACAGGGCTCCCCTACGAGCAGTACTTC	CASRYGTGLPYEQYF
TRBJ2-7	TRBV29-1	few	13	NA	TGCAGCGTTCTGAGGGTCTTTTCCTACGAGCAGTACTTC	CSVLRVFSYEQYF
TRBJ2-7	TRBV6-5	NA	12	NA	TGTGCCAGCGGGCGGACGGCGGGCGAGCAGTACTTC	CASGRTAGEQYF
TRBJ1-1	TRBV2	many	13	NA	TGTGCCAGCCTCAATGACGGGAACACTGAAGCTTTCTTT	CASLNDGNTEAFF
TRBJ1-3	TRBV20-1	NA	15	TRBD1	TGCAGTGCGACCTCCAGGGGGGCCGGTGGAAACACCATATATTTT	CSATSRGAGGNTIYF
TRBJ1-5	TRBV6-5	NA	16	NA	TGTGCCATCAGTGATCGCCATCGGGACCTAAATCAGCCCCAGCATTTT	CAISDRHRDLNQPQHF
TRBJ2-7	TRBV25-1	few	14	TRBD1	TGTGCCAGCAGTATGATGGGACAGTCCTACGAGCAGTACTTC	CASSMMGQSYEQYF
TRBJ1-5	TRBV7-9	NA	13	NA	TGTGCCAGCAGCTTTGGGCAGAATCAGCCCCAGCATTTT	CASSFGQNQPQHF
TRBJ2-5	TRBV5-1	NA	12	NA	TGCGCCAGCGCCTATGGTGTGGGTTTCCAGTACTTC	CASAYGVGFQYF
TRBJ2-5	TRBV7-9	NA	14	NA	TGTGCCAGCAGCTCAGGGGAGGGCCAAGAGACCCAGTACTTC	CASSSGEGQETQYF
TRBJ2-7	TRBV20-1	NA	14	TRBD2	TGCAGTGCGCCGACTAGCGGGGGCCCCTACGAGCAGTACTTC	CSAPTSGGPYEQYF
TRBJ1-5	TRBV24-1	NA	13	NA	TGTGCCAGTGAGGAATGGTACAATCAGCCCCAGCATTTT	CASEEWYNQPQHF
TRBJ1-1	TRBV10-3	NA	15	TRBD1	TGTGCCATCAGTGGATCAGGGGGCTTGAACACTGAAGCTTTCTTT	CAISGSGGLNTEAFF
TRBJ1-5	TRBV7-9	NA	13	NA	TGTGCCTGGAGCGTACTTAGCAATCAGCCCCAGCATTTT	CAWSVLSNQPQHF
TRBJ2-7	TRBV25-1	NA	15	TRBD1	TGTGCCAGCAGTGATTGGCGACAGGGGCTCTACGAGCAGTACTTC	CASSDWRQGLYEQYF
TRBJ1-3	TRBV20-1	NA	16	TRBD1	TGCAGTGCTACCGGGAGAGACAGGGTAATCGGAAACACCATATATTTT	CSATGRDRVIGNTIYF